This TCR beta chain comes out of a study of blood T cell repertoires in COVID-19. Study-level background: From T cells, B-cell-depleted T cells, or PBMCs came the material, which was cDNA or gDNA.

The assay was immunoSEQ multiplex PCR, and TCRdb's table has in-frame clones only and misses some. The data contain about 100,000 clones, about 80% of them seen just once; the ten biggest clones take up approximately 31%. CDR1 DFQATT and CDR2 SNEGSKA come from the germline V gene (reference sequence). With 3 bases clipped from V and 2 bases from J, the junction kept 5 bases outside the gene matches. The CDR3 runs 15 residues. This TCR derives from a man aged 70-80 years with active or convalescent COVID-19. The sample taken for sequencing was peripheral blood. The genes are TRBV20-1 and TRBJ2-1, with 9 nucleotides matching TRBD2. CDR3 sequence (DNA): TGCAGTGCTAGTCGCAGCGGGAGGACCTACAATGAGCAGTTCTTC. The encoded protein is CSASRSGRTYNEQFF.